The 15 T cell receptor beta chains listed next were all sequenced from one sample in a study of blood T cell repertoires in COVID-19 (TCRdb year 2020). The library was built by means of the immunoSEQ multiplex PCR assay. Sourced from immuneACCESS, this table was stored by TCRdb with only in-frame sequences that have V and J called. A share of the clones is absent; for the studies checked, an unresolved V gene accounts for under half, and the remainder has no known explanation. The sample data list 95,000 to 150,000 clones, and 70% to 90% of these were observed just once. Of the sample, 1.5% to 1.9% falls within the top ten clones. The sample consisted of peripheral blood. These receptors originate from a human donor in a cohort sampled during active COVID-19.

The V gene is TRBV28, the J gene TRBJ2-7; TRBD2 might be the D (5 bases). The V end lost 3 bases, the J end lost 0 bases, and 9 bases lay between the germline ends. Per germline, CDR1 MDHEN and CDR2 SYDVKM. The CDR3 covers 14 residues. CDR3 DNA sequence: TGTGCCAGCAGTTTCGGACTGGGCTCCTACGAGCAGTACTTC. Translating it yields CASSFGLGSYEQYF.

V is TRBV15 and J is TRBJ2-1; 9 positions match TRBD1. This CDR3 has 15 amino acids. CDR1 is LNHNV, CDR2 YYDKDF, per germline (reference sequence). V shed 3 bases and J 2 bases; nucleotides not matched to a gene: 2. The CDR3 DNA sequence: TGTGCCACCAGCAGGGACAGGGGCCCCTACAATGAGCAGTTCTTC. Protein product: CATSRDRGPYNEQFF. The complete variable domain, with remaining parts taken from reference TRBV15 and TRBJ2-1, reads DAMVIQNPRYQVTQFGKPVTLSCSQTLNHNVMYWYQQKSSQAPKLLFHYYDKDFNNEADTPDNFQSRRPNTSFCFLDIRSPGLGDTAMYLCATSRDRGPYNEQFFGPGTRLTVL.

The chain combines TRBV7-9 with TRBJ2-5, with 7 bases that match TRBD2. There are 14 residues in the CDR3. J lost 5 bases, V lost 4 bases, and 7 bases had no gene match. Germline loops: CDR1 SEHNR, CDR2 FQNEAQ (reference sequence). The CDR3: CASSSWEGGETQYF. The CDR3 DNA follows: TGTGCCAGCAGCTCGTGGGAGGGAGGGGAGACCCAGTACTTC.

The chain carries TRBV13 and TRBJ2-3; 9 nucleotides align to TRBD2. The CDR3 runs 20 residues. Germline V gene lookup returns CDR1 PRHDT and CDR2 FYEKMQ (reference sequence). Germline trimming cut 1 base from V and 1 base from J; bases unmatched to any gene: 15. The CDR3 is CASSLDSASGNPLCTDTQYF. CDR3 sequence (DNA): TGTGCCAGCAGCTTAGATTCCGCTAGCGGGAATCCTCTATGCACAGATACGCAGTATTTT.

The chain joins TRBV5-6 to TRBJ2-5; a weak D match, TRBD1 (6 bases). Germline assignment: CDR1 SGHDT and CDR2 YYEEEE. CDR3 length equals 15 residues. V dropped 4 bases and J dropped 7 bases, with 20 bases sitting between them. The CDR3 DNA reads as TGTGCCAGCAGCCCCCCCAGGGGCCCCCAGGTGACCCAGTACTTC. Translation gives CASSPPRGPQVTQYF.

In its sample, this clone was seen a few times. The rearrangement joins TRBV18 to TRBJ2-7; D is possibly TRBD1 (6 bases). The V end was cut by 4 bases, the J end by 5 bases, with 15 bases between. The CDR3 is 14 amino acids. CDR1 and CDR2 (germline): KGHSH, LQKENI. The CDR3 DNA reads as TGTGCCAGCTCACAATCTTCGACAGGTAACGAGCAGTACTTC. Encoded protein: CASSQSSTGNEQYF.

The chain carries TRBV27 and TRBJ2-1; the D gene is possibly TRBD2 (5 bases). CDR3 length: 16 amino acids. Trimming removed 0 bases at V and 2 bases at J, with 11 bases between. Germline V gene data show CDR1 as MNHEY and CDR2 as SMNVEV (reference sequence). This CDR3 is CASSLSVGAPYNEQFF. CDR3 DNA: TGTGCCAGCAGTTTATCGGTGGGAGCACCCTACAATGAGCAGTTCTTC.

Here the CDR3 DNA reads TGTGCCAGCTCACCACCGACTAGCGGGAGTAGGTACAATGAGCAGTTCTTC. Protein product: CASSPPTSGSRYNEQFF. The genes are TRBV18 and TRBJ2-1, with 12 bases identical to TRBD2. This CDR3 contains 17 residues. CDR1 and CDR2 from the germline V gene are KGHSH and LQKENI. V dropped 0 bases and J dropped 4; count of bases not matched to a gene: 4.

This chain uses TRBV11-3 with TRBJ1-5; a possible D gene is TRBD1 (5 bases). Trimming left V 4 bases short and J 2 bases short, with 12 bases between. Germline V gene sequence: CDR1 SGHNT, CDR2 YENEEA. The CDR3 length is 15 residues. This CDR3 is CASSSDIYGNQPQHF. The DNA of the CDR3 is TGTGCCAGCAGCTCGGACATATACGGCAATCAGCCCCAGCATTTT.

V gene TRBV2 combines with J gene TRBJ2-3; D remains ambiguous. V gave up 2 bases and J gave up 2 bases, with 14 bases separating them. In germline, CDR1 is SNHLY, CDR2 FYNNEI. This CDR3 contains 16 residues. CDR3 region: CASSELAVPSTDTQYF. In DNA form, the CDR3 reads TGTGCCAGCAGTGAATTAGCTGTCCCCTCCACAGATACGCAGTATTTT.

This rearrangement joins TRBV6-6 to TRBJ2-3; 8 bases are shared with TRBD2. This CDR3 is built from 19 residues. The germline CDR1 and CDR2 sequences are MNHNY and SVGAGI (reference sequence). The junction had 18 bases not matched to a gene; V was cut back by 5 bases and J by 2 bases. This CDR3 reads CASSRRSPRSGSVTDTQYF. The CDR3 bases are TGTGCCAGCAGTCGACGCTCGCCCCGGAGCGGGAGTGTCACAGATACGCAGTATTTT.

The rearrangement joins TRBV3-1 (or the pseudogene TRBV3-2) to TRBJ2-7; perhaps TRBD1 as D (5 bases). The CDR3 is 17 amino acids. From germline, CDR1 is LGHDT and CDR2 YNNKEL (reference sequence). The V gene lost 2 bases and the J gene lost 1 base, with 18 bases spanning the gap. The chain's CDR3 is CASSQYSQGSRSYEQYF. The DNA for the CDR3 is TGTGCCAGCAGCCAATACAGTCAGGGCTCCCGGTCCTACGAGCAGTACTTC.

This clone was observed a few times. The V call is TRBV14, the J call TRBJ2-7; D may be TRBD1 (5 bases). The V end was cut by 0 bases, the J end by 2 bases, with 11 bases between. From germline, CDR1 is SGHDN and CDR2 FVKESK. CDR3 length: 15 amino acids. Here the CDR3 DNA reads TGTGCCAGCAGCCAAGAGGGGTCCAGGGCCTACGAGCAGTACTTC. It codes for CASSQEGSRAYEQYF.

The chain couples TRBV11-2 to TRBJ1-1; D might be TRBD1 (6 bases). Germline lookup yields CDR1 SGHAT and CDR2 FQNNGV. Trimming removed 5 bases at V and 4 bases at J, with 17 bases between. This CDR3 comprises 15 residues. The CDR3 coding sequence is TGTGCCAGCAGCCGTACAGGGAGTAAGGGCACTGAAGCTTTCTTT. This translates into CASSRTGSKGTEAFF.

The V and J genes are TRBV5-1 and TRBJ1-1; 9 nucleotides line up with TRBD1. This CDR3 contains 17 residues. J lost 4 bases, V lost 4 bases, and 14 bases had no gene match. Germline V gives CDR1 SGHRS, CDR2 YFSETQ. CDR3 protein: CASSTGPGQGESTEAFF. In nucleotides, the CDR3 is TGCGCCAGCAGCACCGGCCCGGGACAGGGAGAAAGCACTGAAGCTTTCTTT.